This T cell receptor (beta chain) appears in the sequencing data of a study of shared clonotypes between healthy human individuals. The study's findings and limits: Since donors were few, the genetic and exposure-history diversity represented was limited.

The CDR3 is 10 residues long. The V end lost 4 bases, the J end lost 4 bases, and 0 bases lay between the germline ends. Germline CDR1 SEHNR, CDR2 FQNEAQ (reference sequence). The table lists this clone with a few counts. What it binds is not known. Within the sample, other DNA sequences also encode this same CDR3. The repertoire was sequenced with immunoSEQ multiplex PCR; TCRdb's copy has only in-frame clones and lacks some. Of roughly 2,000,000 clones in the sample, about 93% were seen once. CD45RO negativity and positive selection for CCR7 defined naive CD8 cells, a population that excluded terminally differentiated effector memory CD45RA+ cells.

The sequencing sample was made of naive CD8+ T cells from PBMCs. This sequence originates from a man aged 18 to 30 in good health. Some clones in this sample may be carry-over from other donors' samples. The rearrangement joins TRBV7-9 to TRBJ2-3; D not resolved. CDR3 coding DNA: TGTGCCAGCAGCTCAGATACGCAGTATTTT. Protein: CASSSDTQYF.